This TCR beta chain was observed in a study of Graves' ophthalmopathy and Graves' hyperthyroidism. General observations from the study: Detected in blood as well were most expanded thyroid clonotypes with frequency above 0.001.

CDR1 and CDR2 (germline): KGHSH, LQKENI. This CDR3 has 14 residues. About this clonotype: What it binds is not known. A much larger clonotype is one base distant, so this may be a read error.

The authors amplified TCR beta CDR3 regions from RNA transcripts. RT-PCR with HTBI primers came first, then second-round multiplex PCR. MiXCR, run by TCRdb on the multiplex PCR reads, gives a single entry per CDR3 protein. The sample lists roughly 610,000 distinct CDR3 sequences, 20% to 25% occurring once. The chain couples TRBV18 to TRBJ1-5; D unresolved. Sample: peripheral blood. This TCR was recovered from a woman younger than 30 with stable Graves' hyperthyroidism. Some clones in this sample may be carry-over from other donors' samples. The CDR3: CASSPPRGGQPHHF. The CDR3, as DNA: TGTGCCAGCTCACCACCTCGGGGTGGTCAGCCCCATCATTTT.